This T cell receptor beta chain was documented in a study of cytomegalovirus exposure and HLA in healthy donors. Study-wide points: Most observed TCR sequences were rare, whereas some public TCRs were detected in many donors. The study listed 150 to 200 cytomegalovirus-associated TCR beta chains.

Points on this clone: No antigen is known for it.

The study drew the donors from its approximately 110-subject validation cohort, separate from the approximately 700-subject first cohort. Method: immunoSEQ multiplex PCR; TCRdb's copy keeps in-frame clones and lacks some. The data show about 280,000 clones, with roughly 90% seen just once and approximately 0.95% held by the top ten. This CDR3 is 14 amino acids long. The V gene's germline CDR1 is MNHNS and CDR2 SASEGT. V was trimmed by 2 bases and J by 4 bases, leaving 10 bases between them. Sequenced sample: PBMCs. The gene calls are TRBV6-1 and TRBJ2-3; a weak D match, TRBD2 (5 bases). This TCR was recovered from a woman aged 18-30 years in good health and CMV-seronegative. The CDR3 sequence is CASSEQASPDTQYF. CDR3 sequence (DNA): TGTGCCAGCAGTGAACAGGCTAGCCCAGATACGCAGTATTTT.